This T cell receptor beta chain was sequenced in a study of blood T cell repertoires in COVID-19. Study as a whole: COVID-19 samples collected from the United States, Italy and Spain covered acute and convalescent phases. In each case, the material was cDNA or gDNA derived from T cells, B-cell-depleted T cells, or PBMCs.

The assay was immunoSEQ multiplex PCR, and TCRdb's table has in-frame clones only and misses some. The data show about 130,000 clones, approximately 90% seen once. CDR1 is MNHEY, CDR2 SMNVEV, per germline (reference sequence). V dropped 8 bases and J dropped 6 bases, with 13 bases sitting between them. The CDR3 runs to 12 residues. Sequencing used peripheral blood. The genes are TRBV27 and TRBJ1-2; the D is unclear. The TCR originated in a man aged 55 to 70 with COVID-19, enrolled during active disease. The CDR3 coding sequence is TGTGCCAGCGGAGGGTTCTCGGATGGCTACACCTTC. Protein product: CASGGFSDGYTF.